The T cell receptor beta chain described here comes from a study of T cells after yellow fever vaccination. This clonotype was seen at least ten times. Per germline, CDR1 DFQATT and CDR2 SNEGSKA (reference sequence). The CDR3 contains 12 residues. Deletions cut 1 base from V and 4 bases from J, with 5 bases between. TCRdb passed the 5' RACE reads through MiXCR, listing each CDR3 protein once. The sample lists more than 95,000 distinct CDR3 sequences, about 7.2% occurring once. The V and J genes are TRBV20-1 and TRBJ1-5; D not resolved. The sequenced sample was CD4+ T cells sorted from PBMCs, obtained about 49 days after the first yellow fever vaccination. The TCR originated in a man aged 18 to 29 who received the YFV17D yellow fever vaccine. CDR3 loop: CSARAGNQPQHF. CDR3 bases: TGCAGTGCTAGAGCGGGGAATCAGCCCCAGCATTTT.